A single sample is the source of the 20 T cell receptor beta chains below, sequenced in a study of cytomegalovirus exposure and HLA in healthy donors. Primers included in the PCR were 60 Vbeta and 13 Jbeta primers. Here immunoSEQ multiplex PCR was the method, and the copy in TCRdb shows in-frame clones only, minus some. This sample has about 120,000 clones; approximately 76% occur once, and the top ten carry around 28%. The specimen was PBMCs. The receptors originated from a man in his 60s in good health and CMV-seropositive.

This sequence joins TRBV11-1 and TRBJ2-6; possible D gene TRBD1, 5 bases. Germline-derived CDR1 and CDR2 are SGHAT and FQDESV (reference sequence). V lost 5 bases and J 0 bases, leaving 8 bases between the germline ends. This CDR3 region has 15 residues. CDR3 bases: TGTGCCAGCAGCACGCAGGGCTCTGGGGCCAACGTCCTGACTTTC. It translates to CASSTQGSGANVLTF.

V usage is TRBV5-6 and J usage is TRBJ2-7; no reliable D call. Germline CDR1 SGHDT, CDR2 YYEEEE. This CDR3 region has 13 residues. Trimming took 3 bases from V and 1 from J, leaving 8 bases between them. CDR3 loop: CASSWARSYEQYF. CDR3 nucleotides: TGTGCCAGCAGCTGGGCCAGATCCTACGAGCAGTACTTC. The full variable domain, its missing parts supplied by reference TRBV5-6 and TRBJ2-7, is DAGVTQSPTHLIKTRGQQVTLRCSPKSGHDTVSWYQQALGQGPQFIFQYYEEEERQRGNFPDRFSGHQFPNYSSELNVNALLLGDSALYLCASSWARSYEQYFGPGTRLTVT.

This clone was counted between two and nine times. The CDR3 is CASSPQGGGYNEQFF. The CDR3 nucleotides are TGTGCCAGCTCACCTCAAGGGGGGGGCTACAATGAGCAGTTCTTC. V is TRBV18 and J is TRBJ2-1; D may be TRBD2 (7 bases). Germline loops: CDR1 KGHSH, CDR2 LQKENI. The CDR3 extends over 15 amino acids. The V gene lost 3 bases and the J gene lost 3 bases, with 12 bases spanning the gap.

About this clone: This CDR3 is also generated by other DNA sequences in the sample. The genes are TRBV6-5 and TRBJ1-4, with 8 bases identical to TRBD1. Germline V gene data show CDR1 as MNHEY and CDR2 as SVGAGI. V was clipped by 0 bases and J by 6 bases; unmatched bases: 3. CDR3 size: 15 residues. Written as DNA, the CDR3 is TGTGCCAGCAGTTACTCCTACAGGGGGGATGAAAAACTGTTTTTT. This codes for CASSYSYRGDEKLFF.

V usage is TRBV29-1 and J usage is TRBJ1-3; D possibly corresponds to TRBD1 (5 bases). The V and J ends lost 6 bases and 3 bases respectively, with 9 bases between them. The CDR3 extends over 12 amino acids. Germline V gene lookup returns CDR1 SQVTM and CDR2 ANQGSEA. The CDR3 DNA sequence: TGCAGCGTCGCGGGACGTGGAAACACCATATATTTT. It specifies CSVAGRGNTIYF.

This clone showed up just a few times. The CDR3 region is CASSSGQGGLTDTQYF. CDR3 in DNA: TGCGCCAGCAGCTCCGGACAGGGTGGTCTAACAGATACGCAGTATTTT. This chain links TRBV5-1 with TRBJ2-3, with 8 positions matching TRBD1. With V trimmed by 3 bases and J by 3 bases, 9 bases remained unmatched. In germline, CDR1 is SGHRS, CDR2 YFSETQ. The CDR3 extends over 16 amino acids.

This clone turned up a few times. The genes are TRBV11-2 and TRBJ2-6; D is perhaps TRBD2 (5 bases). Germline V gene lookup returns CDR1 SGHAT and CDR2 FQNNGV. The CDR3 runs 15 residues. V gave up 5 bases and J gave up 3 bases, with 11 bases separating them. The CDR3 nucleotides are TGTGCCAGCAGCCACCTGGGAGTTGGGGCCAACGTCCTGACTTTC. The encoded protein is CASSHLGVGANVLTF.

The chain has TRBV5-1 and TRBJ1-1, with a weak D call TRBD1 (6 bases). The length of the CDR3 is 14 residues. Looked up from germline, CDR1 is SGHRS and CDR2 is YFSETQ. V shed 1 base and J shed 3 bases, with 10 bases lying between them. Written as DNA, the CDR3 is TGCGCCAGCAGCTTGACAGGGTTATACACTGAAGCTTTCTTT. This sequence encodes CASSLTGLYTEAFF.

CDR3 region: CASSIGTVNSNQPQHF. In nucleotides, the CDR3 is TGTGCCAGTAGTATAGGCACAGTCAATAGCAATCAGCCCCAGCATTTT. This chain links TRBV19 with TRBJ1-5; D remains unclear. Trimming stripped 1 base from V and 0 bases from J, with 10 bases between. The CDR3 runs to 16 residues. Germline lookup yields CDR1 LNHDA and CDR2 SQIVND (reference sequence).

The V gene is TRBV2, the J gene TRBJ1-2; TRBD1 matches at 7 bases. The ends lost 3 bases at V and 4 bases at J; junction bases unmatched: 2. This CDR3 region has 13 residues. Germline V gene lookup returns CDR1 SNHLY and CDR2 FYNNEI. The CDR3 sequence is CASSEGDSYGYTF. CDR3 coding DNA: TGTGCCAGCAGTGAGGGGGACAGCTATGGCTACACCTTC.

This chain links TRBV2 with TRBJ2-7; a weak D match, TRBD1 (5 bases). The CDR3 has 14 amino acids. CDR1 and CDR2 from the germline V gene are SNHLY and FYNNEI. The germline V and J ends were trimmed by 2 bases and 3 bases, with 11 bases remaining between them. The CDR3 DNA is TGTGCCAGCAGTGAACAGGGAACCTTCTACGAGCAGTACTTC. Its translation: CASSEQGTFYEQYF.

This sequence joins TRBV10-2 and TRBJ1-2; TRBD1 matches at 7 bases. With V trimmed by 8 bases and J by 6 bases, 12 bases remained unmatched. The CDR3 spans 14 residues. Germline CDR1 is WSHSY and CDR2 is SAAADI. This CDR3 reads CASSRDSDSNGYTF. CDR3 bases: TGCGCCAGCTCTCGGGACAGCGATTCCAATGGCTACACCTTC.

The chain recombines TRBV5-4 with TRBJ2-1; D is perhaps TRBD2 (7 bases). The V gene's germline CDR1 is SGHNT and CDR2 YYREEE (reference sequence). V lost 4 bases and J 9 bases, leaving 20 bases between the germline ends. The CDR3 extends over 15 amino acids. Written as DNA, the CDR3 is TGTGCCAGCAGCCTAGGGGGGGGTGGCCGGGGTGAGCAGTTCTTC. It is translated as CASSLGGGGRGEQFF.

J is TRBJ1-2 and V is TRBV7-2, with TRBD1 identical over 9 bases. Losses at the gene ends were 5 bases for V and 5 bases for J; bases not matched to a gene: 6. Germline CDR1 is SGHTA and CDR2 is FQGNSA. CDR3 length equals 14 residues. The CDR3 region is CASSLDRGSYGYTF. The CDR3 coding sequence is TGTGCCAGCAGCCTGGACAGGGGATCTTATGGCTACACCTTC.

The sample holds one count of this clone. The CDR3 loop is CASRQGFDYGYTF. As DNA, the CDR3 is TGTGCCAGCAGACAGGGGTTCGACTATGGCTACACCTTC. The rearrangement uses TRBV2 and TRBJ1-2; 7 nucleotides line up with TRBD1. Germline values: CDR1 SNHLY, CDR2 FYNNEI. The CDR3 contains 13 residues. The ends lost 6 bases at V and 3 bases at J; junction bases unmatched: 4. The full variable domain, its missing parts supplied by reference TRBV2 and TRBJ1-2, is EPEVTQTPSHQVTQMGQEVILRCVPISNHLYFYWYRQILGQKVEFLVSFYNNEISEKSEIFDDQFSVERPDGSNFTLKIRSTKLEDSAMYFCASRQGFDYGYTFGSGTRLTVV.

The chain employs TRBV7-8 and TRBJ1-1; the D is unclear. The germline V and J ends were trimmed by 3 bases and 11 bases, with 13 bases remaining between them. Germline CDR1 and CDR2: SGHVS and FQNEAQ. The CDR3 contains 12 residues. CDR3 coding DNA: TGTGCCAGCAGCTTTATCCGCGTTCGGGCTTTCTTT. As protein: CASSFIRVRAFF. The complete variable domain, with remaining parts taken from reference TRBV7-8 and TRBJ1-1, reads GAGVSQSPRYKVAKRGQDVALRCDPISGHVSLFWYQQALGQGPEFLTYFQNEAQLDKSGLPSDRFFAERPEGSVSTLKIQRTQQEDSAVYLCASSFIRVRAFFGQGTRLTVV.

This chain uses TRBV18 with TRBJ1-5; 8 bases fit TRBD1. CDR3 length: 15 amino acids. The V segment lost 0 bases and the J segment 7 bases; nucleotides outside the gene matches: 5. Germline loops: CDR1 KGHSH, CDR2 LQKENI. In DNA form, the CDR3 reads TGTGCCAGCTCACCACCTGGGACAGGTTCCCAGCCCCAGCATTTT. Its translation: CASSPPGTGSQPQHF.

This clone was recorded only once. The chain employs TRBV2 and TRBJ1-4; D is unclear. The CDR3 runs 15 residues. Germline assignment: CDR1 SNHLY and CDR2 FYNNEI. Between the trimmed V and J ends, which lost 6 bases and 6 bases, there was a span of 17 bases. DNA of the CDR3: TGTGCCAGCAGAAGCGCCCGGCAGCGCGATGAAAAACTGTTTTTT. It encodes CASRSARQRDEKLFF.

The chain employs TRBV4-2 and TRBJ2-3; tentatively, D is TRBD2 (5 bases). The germline gives CDR1 LGHNA, CDR2 YNFKEQ. V lost 2 bases and J 2 bases, leaving 20 bases between the germline ends. The CDR3 runs to 18 residues. The CDR3 coding sequence is TGTGCCAGCAGCCAACTAAAAGGAACTAGTCGGATCACAGATACGCAGTATTTT. Protein: CASSQLKGTSRITDTQYF.

The rearrangement joins TRBV5-1 to TRBJ2-5; D may be TRBD2 (6 bases). Trimming left V 8 bases short and J 0 bases short, with 11 bases between. The CDR3 loop spans 13 amino acids. Germline V lookup: CDR1 SGHRS, CDR2 YFSETQ. CDR3: CASSTGDQETQYF. The CDR3 coding sequence is TGCGCCAGTTCTACGGGGGACCAAGAGACCCAGTACTTC. The full variable domain, rest sourced from reference TRBV5-1 and TRBJ2-5, is KAGVTQTPRYLIKTRGQQVTLSCSPISGHRSVSWYQQTPGQGLQFLFEYFSETQRNKGNFPGRFSGRQFSNSRSEMNVSTLELGDSALYLCASSTGDQETQYFGPGTRLLVL.